This T cell receptor beta chain was sequenced in a study of response to subunit inactivated influenza vaccine. In the case of this clonotype: Its antigen remains unknown.

General observations from the study: Researchers suggested that each seasonal influenza vaccination recruits few new T cells.

TCRdb analysed the RT-PCR reads with MiXCR anew, one entry per CDR3 protein. The data show 500,000 or so distinct CDR3 sequences, with 15% to 20% seen just once and over 2.5% held by the top ten. V was clipped by 1 base and J by 4 bases, with 16 bases between them. The CDR3 consists of 16 residues. Germline V gene data show CDR1 as SGHRS and CDR2 as YFSETQ. The material was CD4+ T cells sorted from PBMCs, obtained about 24 months after vaccination. This sequence was found in a man in his fifties or sixties who received an inactivated influenza vaccine. The chain has TRBV5-1 and TRBJ2-3, with D possibly TRBD2 on 6 matching bases. This chain's CDR3 is CASSLPLATEADTQYF. The CDR3 DNA follows: TGCGCCAGCAGCTTGCCCCTAGCGACGGAGGCAGATACGCAGTATTTT.